A selection of T cell receptor beta chains follows, all from one sample in a study of blood T cell repertoires in COVID-19. Profiled with immunoSEQ multiplex PCR; TCRdb holds only in-frame clones, not every one. The repertoire holds over 110,000 clones, with approximately 91% as singletons. Sequenced: peripheral blood. The receptors stem from a man in his sixties or seventies with acute or convalescent COVID-19. Each CDR3 is given with its conserved first and last residue. The D gene is left open where the match is weak. Part of the rows lack a size; the others show once, few, many or a class for expanded clones.

v_gene	d_gene	abundance	j_gene	CDR3nt	CDR3aa
TRBV14	-	-	TRBJ2-2	TGTGCCAGCAGCCCGTTGGTAGTAGGAGGCGGGGAGCTGTTTTTT	CASSPLVVGGGELFF
TRBV10-2	-	-	TRBJ2-7	TGCGCCAGCAGCCTGTCAGGGTATGGGGAGCAGTACTTC	CASSLSGYGEQYF
TRBV28	TRBD1	once	TRBJ2-7	TGTGCCAGCAGACTACAGGGGACGGGAAGGTACGAGCAGTACTTC	CASRLQGTGRYEQYF
TRBV11-2	TRBD2	-	TRBJ2-1	TGTGCCAGCAGCCCTGTAGGGACTAGCGGGAATGGTAGGTTCTTC	CASSPVGTSGNGRFF
TRBV18	TRBD1	-	TRBJ2-5	TGTGCCAGCTCACTTCTAGGGACAGCACAAGAGACCCAGTACTTC	CASSLLGTAQETQYF
TRBV28	-	-	TRBJ1-6	TGTGCCAGCAGCGCCTTAGAGGCGAGCTCCTATAATTCACCCCTCCACTTT	CASSALEASSYNSPLHF
TRBV18	-	-	TRBJ2-1	TGTGCCAGCTCACCACAGGGGTACAATGAGCAGTTCTTC	CASSPQGYNEQFF
TRBV28	TRBD1	-	TRBJ1-1	TGTGCCAGCAGTTCAGGGGGCTCGGGTATGAACACTGAAGCTTTCTTT	CASSSGGSGMNTEAFF
TRBV30	TRBD1	-	TRBJ1-3	TGTGCCTGGAGTACAGGGGTGACTGGAAACACCATATATTTT	CAWSTGVTGNTIYF
TRBV3-1/TRBV3-2	-	-	TRBJ1-1	TGTGCCAGCAGCCAAGGGGGGAGGGGCCTTCTGAACACTGAAGCTTTCTTT	CASSQGGRGLLNTEAFF
TRBV5-5	-	-	TRBJ2-3	TGTGCCAGCAGCTTGGGGATTAGCGCAGACACAGATACGCAGTATTTT	CASSLGISADTDTQYF
TRBV3-1/TRBV3-2	-	-	TRBJ2-2	TGTGCCAGCAGCCGTGTTACGAACACCGGGGAGCTGTTTTTT	CASSRVTNTGELFF
TRBV6-2/TRBV6-3	TRBD2	-	TRBJ2-7	TGTGCCAGCAGTCAAATAGCGGGAGGGCCTACCTACGAGCAGTACTTC	CASSQIAGGPTYEQYF
TRBV6-2/TRBV6-3	-	once	TRBJ2-1	TGTGCCAGCAGTTATAGAACACTAAATGAGCAGTTCTTC	CASSYRTLNEQFF
TRBV19	TRBD1	-	TRBJ1-5	TGTGCCAGTAGCCGGGACAGGGCTAGCAATCAGCCCCAGCATTTT	CASSRDRASNQPQHF
TRBV19	-	-	TRBJ2-5	TGTGCCAGTAGAAAACTGACAGTATCGACCGGCAGTACACAAGAGACCCAGTACTTC	CASRKLTVSTGSTQETQYF
TRBV6-1	-	-	TRBJ1-2	TGTGCCAGCAGTGAGGCAGTCGTCTATGGCTACACCTTC	CASSEAVVYGYTF
TRBV19	-	-	TRBJ2-3	TGTGCCAGTAGTAGGAGAACTGGGGCAGGGTTAGATACGCAGTATTTT	CASSRRTGAGLDTQYF
TRBV7-2	TRBD2	-	TRBJ2-7	TGTGCCAGCAGCGTCGGACTAGCGGGAGGGGCCGAGCAGTACTTC	CASSVGLAGGAEQYF
TRBV28	-	once	TRBJ2-3	TGTGCCAGCAGTCTCCGGACACTTTCTAGCACAGATACGCAGTATTTT	CASSLRTLSSTDTQYF
TRBV27	-	-	TRBJ1-5	TGTGCCAGCAGTTTTAGGGGAAGCAATCAGCCCCAGCATTTT	CASSFRGSNQPQHF
TRBV27	-	-	TRBJ1-1	TGTGCCAGCAGTTTATCCCGGACAGCCGGAGAAGCTTTCTTT	CASSLSRTAGEAFF
TRBV6-1	TRBD2	-	TRBJ2-2	TGTGCCAGCAGTGAAGATGAGCGGGGGGTAACGAACACCGGGGAGCTGTTTTTT	CASSEDERGVTNTGELFF
TRBV5-1	TRBD1	-	TRBJ2-7	TGCGCCAGCAGCTTGGATGGTCCAGGGGGCCACTACGAGCAGTACTTC	CASSLDGPGGHYEQYF
TRBV6-5	TRBD1	-	TRBJ2-7	TGTGCCGTTGGACAGGGGAGTTACGAGCAGTACTTC	CAVGQGSYEQYF
TRBV3-1/TRBV3-2	-	-	TRBJ2-7	TGTGCCAGCAGCCCTGGGGCTAGCGTCGGCGAGCAGTACTTC	CASSPGASVGEQYF
TRBV4-1	TRBD1	-	TRBJ1-5	TGCGCCAGCAGCCGCTTTGGGACAGGGGACGGGGGCAATCAGCCCCAGCATTTT	CASSRFGTGDGGNQPQHF
TRBV21-1	-	once	TRBJ1-2	TGTGCCAGCAGCAAAGAGGGAGAAAGGGCCGATGGCTACACCTTC	CASSKEGERADGYTF
TRBV27	TRBD1	-	TRBJ1-5	TGTGCCAGCAGACGACAGGGATGGAGCAATCAGCCCCAGCATTTT	CASRRQGWSNQPQHF
TRBV10-3	TRBD2	few	TRBJ2-1	TGTGCCATCAGTGATTCTAGCGGGGATTCGAGGGAGCAGTTCTTC	CAISDSSGDSREQFF
TRBV5-1	-	-	TRBJ2-1	TGCGCCAGCAGCTTGGTCGGCGGGAATGAGCAGTTCTTC	CASSLVGGNEQFF
TRBV3-1/TRBV3-2	-	-	TRBJ2-7	TGTGCCAGCAGCCAAGGGTCTAGGTCCTACGAGCAGTACTTC	CASSQGSRSYEQYF
TRBV11-2	TRBD1	-	TRBJ2-2	TGTGCCAGCACTCGGGACAGGGTTAGCACCGGGGAGCTGTTTTTT	CASTRDRVSTGELFF
TRBV3-1/TRBV3-2	-	-	TRBJ1-3	TGTGCCAGCAGTACCCCATTTGCTAGCTCTGGAAACACCATATATTTT	CASSTPFASSGNTIYF
TRBV18	TRBD2	-	TRBJ2-2	TGTGCCAGCTCTCCCAATAGCGGGGTGAACACCGGGGAGCTGTTTTTT	CASSPNSGVNTGELFF
TRBV9	-	-	TRBJ1-2	TGTGCCAGCAGCGTAATTCTTGAGCGTTCCTATGGCTACACCTTC	CASSVILERSYGYTF
TRBV5-1	TRBD2	-	TRBJ2-1	TGCGCCAGCAGCGCAGGACTAGCGGGAGACAATGAGCAGTTCTTC	CASSAGLAGDNEQFF
TRBV30	-	-	TRBJ1-5	TGTGCCTGGAGAGGACAGAGCGTCAATCAGCCCCAGCATTTT	CAWRGQSVNQPQHF
TRBV6-5	-	once	TRBJ1-1	TGTGCCAGCAGTTACCTCCGGGACATAGACACTGAAGCTTTCTTT	CASSYLRDIDTEAFF
TRBV18	TRBD1	-	TRBJ2-7	TGTGCCAGCTCACTTAAGACAGGGGTTGCCGAGCAGTACTTC	CASSLKTGVAEQYF
TRBV5-1	TRBD2	-	TRBJ2-1	TGCGCCACCCGGTTGCTCGGCAGCGGGAGCTTTTACAATGAGCAGTTCTTC	CATRLLGSGSFYNEQFF
TRBV11-3	-	-	TRBJ2-5	TGTGCCAGCAGCTTACAGGAGGAAGAGACCCAGTACTTC	CASSLQEEETQYF
TRBV3-1/TRBV3-2	-	-	TRBJ2-5	TGTGCCAGCAGCCCTGGGCAGGGGACAGAGACCCAGTACTTC	CASSPGQGTETQYF
TRBV28	-	-	TRBJ1-5	TGTGCCAGCACATTCCCTAGACAGATACAGCCCCAGCATTTT	CASTFPRQIQPQHF
TRBV6-1	TRBD1	-	TRBJ1-3	TGTGCCAGCAGTTTTCAGGGGGTCGGAAACACCATATATTTT	CASSFQGVGNTIYF
TRBV14	TRBD2	once	TRBJ2-5	TGTGCCAGCAGCCAACTAGCGGGAGTGGAGACCCAGTACTTC	CASSQLAGVETQYF
TRBV3-1/TRBV3-2	TRBD2	-	TRBJ2-1	TGTGCCAGCAGCCTCCCCGGTAGCGGGAGGGATGAGCAGTTCTTC	CASSLPGSGRDEQFF
TRBV4-1	-	-	TRBJ1-4	TGCGCCAGCAGCCAAGGTGCTCTACAGGAGGGTGAAAAACTGTTTTTT	CASSQGALQEGEKLFF
TRBV27	-	-	TRBJ1-5	TGTGCCAGCAGTTTCGCAGGGAAAGGCAATCAGCCCCAGCATTTT	CASSFAGKGNQPQHF
TRBV7-9	TRBD1	-	TRBJ1-1	TGTGCCAGCAGCTTCTTAACAGGGGGCAGAGAGGACACTGAAGCTTTCTTT	CASSFLTGGREDTEAFF
TRBV5-1	-	-	TRBJ2-7	TGCGCCAGCAGCTTGGAACTCAGCAGGGCCCCGACCTACGAGCAGTACTTC	CASSLELSRAPTYEQYF
TRBV28	TRBD1	-	TRBJ1-2	TGTGCCAGCAGACGGACAGGGGGGGACTATGGCTACACCTTC	CASRRTGGDYGYTF
TRBV5-8	-	-	TRBJ1-4	TGTGCCAGCAGCCCCTCGGGAGGGTCGTCGCCGCCAACTAATGAAAAACTGTTTTTT	CASSPSGGSSPPTNEKLFF
TRBV6-5	-	-	TRBJ1-6	TGTGCCAGCAGTCGCCGGGGGGAACTAGATTCACCCCTCCACTTT	CASSRRGELDSPLHF
TRBV12-3/TRBV12-4	-	-	TRBJ1-6	TGTGCCAGCAGCCCGTTTTATAATTCACCCCTCCACTTT	CASSPFYNSPLHF
TRBV27	-	once	TRBJ1-4	TGTGCCAGCAGTCACCGGGAGGGGCCTGAAAAACTGTTTTTT	CASSHREGPEKLFF
TRBV6-5	TRBD2	-	TRBJ2-5	TGTGCCAGCAGTTACGGACTTAGCGGGGGGCACCCGACCCAGTACTTC	CASSYGLSGGHPTQYF
TRBV27	-	-	TRBJ2-7	TGTGCCAGCAGGGGGGGAAGGACTTTCCACGAGCAGTACTTC	CASRGGRTFHEQYF
TRBV9	TRBD2	-	TRBJ2-5	TGTGCCAGCAGCGTAGCTCCGACTAGCGGGCTGAAGACCCAGTACTTC	CASSVAPTSGLKTQYF